These T cell receptor beta chains were read from a single sample in a study of CD8 T cells in Susac syndrome. TCRdb itself ran the immunoSEQ multiplex PCR reads through MiXCR, one entry per CDR3 protein. The profile shows about 240,000 distinct CDR3 sequences, 90% to 97% of them singletons. Sample: CD4+ T cells from PBMCs. These receptors all stem from a human donor with Susac syndrome. Both conserved end residues are part of each CDR3. The order of the fields is D gene, V gene, CDR3 length, clone size, J gene, CDR3 DNA, CDR3 protein. D genes are given only for firm matches. A row's size may be missing; if present it is once, few, many or a size class.

TRBD2	TRBV5-1	18	NA	TRBJ2-5	TGCGCCAGCAGCTTATCTTCAACTAGCGGGAGGCCCCGGGAGACCCAGTACTTC	CASSLSSTSGRPRETQYF
NA	TRBV20-1	17	NA	TRBJ1-2	TGCAGTGCTAGAGATGTGAGAGGGGAAGGCTATAACTATGGCTACACCTTC	CSARDVRGEGYNYGYTF
TRBD1	TRBV20-1	13	NA	TRBJ1-2	TGCACCACCTACCGGGACAGGGGTGGTGGCTACACCTTC	CTTYRDRGGGYTF
TRBD1	TRBV29-1	14	NA	TRBJ2-2	TGCAGCGCCACTCGACAGGGGCTTGCCGGGGAGCTGTTTTTT	CSATRQGLAGELFF
TRBD2	TRBV28	17	NA	TRBJ2-4	TGTGCCAGCAGTTTGAGTGATAGCGGGAGCGAGGTTAACATTCAGTACTTC	CASSLSDSGSEVNIQYF
NA	TRBV29-1	14	NA	TRBJ1-1	TGCAGCGTTGCACAGGCCTTGAAGAACACTGAAGCTTTCTTT	CSVAQALKNTEAFF
TRBD1	TRBV7-2	15	NA	TRBJ2-7	TGTGCCAGCAGCCCTCAGACGACAGGGTTCTACGAGCAGTACTTC	CASSPQTTGFYEQYF
NA	TRBV7-8	13	NA	TRBJ2-1	TGTGCCAGCACGGCGAGCTCCTACAATGAGCAGTTCTTC	CASTASSYNEQFF
NA	TRBV10-2	11	NA	TRBJ2-3	TGCGCCAGCAGTGTGTCAGATACGCAGTATTTT	CASSVSDTQYF
NA	TRBV18	16	NA	TRBJ1-1	TGTGCCAGCTTCGATAGGGGCGCTCGGATTGCCCCTGAAGCTTTCTTT	CASFDRGARIAPEAFF
TRBD1	TRBV6-1	15	NA	TRBJ2-7	TGTGCCAGCAGTGAAAGGGACAGGGGTTTCTACGAGCAGTACTTC	CASSERDRGFYEQYF
NA	TRBV11-2	13	once	TRBJ2-1	TGTGCCAGCAGCTTAGGGATGACTGCGGAGCAGTTCTTC	CASSLGMTAEQFF
NA	TRBV9	17	NA	TRBJ1-2	TGTGCCAGCAGCGTAGAGGCCCTGGACACCGATGGCTATGGCTACACCTTC	CASSVEALDTDGYGYTF
NA	TRBV15	14	once	TRBJ1-4	TGTGCCACCAGCAGCGGGGGACGGTCCGAAAAACTGTTTTTT	CATSSGGRSEKLFF
NA	TRBV12-5	12	NA	TRBJ2-5	TGTGCTAGTGCAGCGGACAGTTTGACCCAGTACTTC	CASAADSLTQYF
NA	TRBV24-1	15	NA	TRBJ2-5	TGTGCCACCAGTTACCTGGGGGGGGCTGGTGAGACCCAGTACTTC	CATSYLGGAGETQYF
NA	TRBV2	13	once	TRBJ2-7	TGTGCCTGGGACATTCCAGACTCCTACGAGCAGTACTTC	CAWDIPDSYEQYF
TRBD2	TRBV12-3/TRBV12-4	16	NA	TRBJ2-3	TGTGCCAGCAGTCCACGACTAGCGGGAGCGGAAAGTACGCAGTATTTT	CASSPRLAGAESTQYF
NA	TRBV15	14	NA	TRBJ2-1	TGTGCCACCAGCGAGGGGGATAGCAGGGATGAGCAGTTCTTC	CATSEGDSRDEQFF
TRBD2	TRBV30	16	NA	TRBJ2-5	TGTGCCTGGACTCCGTTTAAGCGGGAGCTCCGAGAGACCCAGTACTTC	CAWTPFKRELRETQYF